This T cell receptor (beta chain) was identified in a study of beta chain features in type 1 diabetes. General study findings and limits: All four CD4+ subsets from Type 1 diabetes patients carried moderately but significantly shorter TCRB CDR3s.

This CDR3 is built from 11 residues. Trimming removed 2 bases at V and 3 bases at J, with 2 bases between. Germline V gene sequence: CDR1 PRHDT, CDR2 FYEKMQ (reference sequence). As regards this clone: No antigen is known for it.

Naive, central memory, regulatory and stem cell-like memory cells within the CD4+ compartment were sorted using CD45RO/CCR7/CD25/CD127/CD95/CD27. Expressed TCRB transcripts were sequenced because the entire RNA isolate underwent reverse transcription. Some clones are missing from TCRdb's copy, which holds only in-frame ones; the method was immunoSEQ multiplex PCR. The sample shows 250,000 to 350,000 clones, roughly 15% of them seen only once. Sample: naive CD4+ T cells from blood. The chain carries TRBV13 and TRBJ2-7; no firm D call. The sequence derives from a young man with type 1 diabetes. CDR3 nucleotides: TGTGCCAGCAGCTTACACTACGAGCAGTACTTC. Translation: CASSLHYEQYF.